A selection of T cell receptor beta chains follows, all from one sample in a study of T-cell reconstitution after alpha-beta-depleted transplantation in children. TCRdb reanalysed the PCR reads using MiXCR and keeps one entry per CDR3 protein. The sample holds hundreds of thousands of distinct CDR3 sequences; under 20% are singletons and the top ten take about 4.6%. Here the sequenced sample was PBMCs, mostly from graft donor cells, taken 360 days after TCRalphabeta/CD19-depleted stem cell transplant. The receptors derive from a male patient younger than 18 who had a stem cell transplant for acute lymphoblastic leukemia, so the T cells may come from the graft donor. The CDR3 runs from the conserved cysteine through the conserved F or W. The D gene is left open where the match is weak. The size of a clone is reported for some rows only, either as once, few or many, or as a class for expanded clones.

V: TRBV5-1
size: few
J: TRBJ1-6
D: NA
CDR3: CASRDSDNSPLHF
DNA: TGCGCCAGCCGAGACAGCGATAATTCACCCCTCCACTTT

V: TRBV5-1
size: NA
J: TRBJ2-1
D: TRBD2
CDR3: CASSLPTSGSPNEQFF
DNA: TGCGCCAGCAGCTTGCCGACTAGCGGGAGCCCCAATGAGCAGTTCTTC

V: TRBV3-1
size: NA
J: TRBJ2-2
D: NA
CDR3: CASSPWSAELFF
DNA: TGTGCCAGCAGCCCCTGGTCAGCGGAGCTGTTTTTT

V: TRBV5-8
size: NA
J: TRBJ2-1
D: TRBD1
CDR3: CASSFDRGPRDEQFF
DNA: TGTGCCAGCAGCTTCGACAGGGGGCCTAGGGATGAGCAGTTCTTC

V: TRBV5-1
size: NA
J: TRBJ2-5
D: NA
CDR3: CASSFPGVAQETQYF
DNA: TGCGCCAGCAGCTTTCCAGGGGTAGCTCAAGAGACCCAGTACTTC

V: TRBV12-3/TRBV12-4
size: NA
J: TRBJ2-1
D: NA
CDR3: CASSPDPSEQFF
DNA: TGTGCCAGCAGTCCTGACCCCAGTGAGCAGTTCTTC

V: TRBV10-3
size: NA
J: TRBJ2-1
D: TRBD2
CDR3: CAISEPTSMAGVYNEQFF
DNA: TGTGCCATCAGTGAGCCGACGTCCATGGCGGGAGTCTACAATGAGCAGTTCTTC

V: TRBV2
size: NA
J: TRBJ1-4
D: NA
CDR3: CASRRQDIATNEKLFF
DNA: TGTGCCAGCAGGCGACAGGATATTGCAACTAATGAAAAACTGTTTTTT

V: TRBV5-8
size: NA
J: TRBJ2-7
D: NA
CDR3: CASSWTGGATGNEQYF
DNA: TGTGCCAGCAGCTGGACTGGGGGGGCGACAGGGAACGAGCAGTACTTC

V: TRBV21-1
size: many
J: TRBJ1-2
D: NA
CDR3: CASSSNRDYYGYTF
DNA: TGTGCCAGCAGCAGCAACAGGGACTACTATGGCTACACCTTC

V: TRBV7-9
size: NA
J: TRBJ1-1
D: NA
CDR3: CASSFETVDTEAFF
DNA: TGTGCCAGCAGCTTCGAAACCGTTGACACTGAAGCTTTCTTT

V: TRBV24-1
size: few
J: TRBJ2-3
D: NA
CDR3: CATSDTSTDTQYF
DNA: TGTGCCACCAGTGATACTAGCACAGATACGCAGTATTTT

V: TRBV5-1
size: few
J: TRBJ2-1
D: TRBD1
CDR3: CASSLWGQSNEQFF
DNA: TGCGCCAGCAGCTTGTGGGGACAGAGCAATGAGCAGTTCTTC

V: TRBV7-3
size: NA
J: TRBJ2-3
D: TRBD2
CDR3: CASSRLAGGRAYTQYF
DNA: TGTGCCAGCAGCCGACTAGCGGGAGGTCGGGCATATACGCAGTATTTT

V: TRBV6-5
size: many
J: TRBJ2-2
D: NA
CDR3: CASTVLNTGELFF
DNA: TGTGCCAGTACAGTTTTGAACACCGGGGAGCTGTTTTTT

V: TRBV3-1
size: few
J: TRBJ2-1
D: TRBD2
CDR3: CASSQDPSGRALYNEQFF
DNA: TGTGCCAGCAGCCAAGACCCTAGCGGGAGGGCCCTCTACAATGAGCAGTTCTTC

V: TRBV11-1
size: NA
J: TRBJ2-5
D: TRBD2
CDR3: CASSPRGSGSVGGETQYF
DNA: TGTGCCAGCAGCCCAAGAGGTAGCGGGAGTGTCGGGGGAGAGACCCAGTACTTC

V: TRBV4-1
size: NA
J: TRBJ1-1
D: NA
CDR3: CASIASNTEAFF
DNA: TGCGCCAGCATAGCCTCGAACACTGAAGCTTTCTTT

V: TRBV5-1
size: many
J: TRBJ2-1
D: NA
CDR3: CASSLVGGQQFF
DNA: TGCGCCAGCAGCTTGGTGGGCGGGCAGCAGTTCTTC

V: TRBV12-3/TRBV12-4
size: few
J: TRBJ1-2
D: NA
CDR3: CASRTGPSPYGYTF
DNA: TGTGCCAGCAGAACTGGACCGTCCCCCTATGGCTACACCTTC

V: TRBV11-3
size: few
J: TRBJ2-2
D: NA
CDR3: CASSDLAENTGELFF
DNA: TGTGCCAGCAGCGATCTAGCAGAGAACACCGGGGAGCTGTTTTTT

V: TRBV7-8
size: many
J: TRBJ2-1
D: TRBD2
CDR3: CASSLGLAATYNEQFF
DNA: TGTGCCAGCAGCTTAGGGCTAGCGGCCACCTACAATGAGCAGTTCTTC

V: TRBV5-1
size: few
J: TRBJ1-3
D: NA
CDR3: CASSRLDASSGNTIYF
DNA: TGCGCCAGCAGCCGATTGGACGCAAGCTCTGGAAACACCATATATTTT

V: TRBV6-5
size: few
J: TRBJ2-1
D: NA
CDR3: CASSLFEGLLYNEQFF
DNA: TGTGCCAGCAGTTTATTCGAGGGGCTCCTCTACAATGAGCAGTTCTTC

V: TRBV6-2/TRBV6-3
size: NA
J: TRBJ2-2
D: TRBD2
CDR3: CASSYSLLAVNTGELFF
DNA: TGTGCCAGCAGTTACTCCTTACTAGCGGTGAACACCGGGGAGCTGTTTTTT

V: TRBV27
size: many
J: TRBJ2-5
D: NA
CDR3: CASSPGTLTWGETQYF
DNA: TGTGCCAGCAGTCCCGGGACTCTAACCTGGGGAGAGACCCAGTACTTC

V: TRBV11-2
size: few
J: TRBJ2-7
D: TRBD2
CDR3: CASRDPGLANYEQYF
DNA: TGTGCCAGCAGGGACCCAGGACTAGCGAACTACGAGCAGTACTTC

V: TRBV7-2
size: NA
J: TRBJ2-7
D: NA
CDR3: CASSLSWQGDLREQYF
DNA: TGTGCCAGCAGCCTTAGTTGGCAGGGCGATCTTAGGGAGCAGTACTTC

V: TRBV4-2
size: many
J: TRBJ2-1
D: TRBD2
CDR3: CASSQETRLAGANEQFF
DNA: TGTGCCAGCAGCCAAGAGACCCGACTAGCGGGAGCAAATGAGCAGTTCTTC

V: TRBV29-1
size: NA
J: TRBJ2-7
D: TRBD1
CDR3: CSVEWGQGYEQYF
DNA: TGCAGCGTTGAATGGGGACAGGGCTACGAGCAGTACTTC

V: TRBV7-9
size: few
J: TRBJ2-5
D: TRBD2
CDR3: CASSDSGRGETQYF
DNA: TGTGCCAGCAGCGATAGCGGGAGAGGCGAGACCCAGTACTTC

V: TRBV5-1
size: NA
J: TRBJ2-3
D: NA
CDR3: CASSLGAFSPLGTDTQYF
DNA: TGCGCCAGCAGCTTGGGGGCTTTTTCCCCGCTAGGGACAGATACGCAGTATTTT

V: TRBV5-1
size: many
J: TRBJ1-5
D: NA
CDR3: CASSAGYRDQPQHF
DNA: TGCGCCAGCAGCGCGGGGTATAGAGATCAGCCCCAGCATTTT

V: TRBV7-6
size: NA
J: TRBJ2-3
D: NA
CDR3: CASSLARLATSTDTQYF
DNA: TGTGCCAGCAGCTTAGCGAGGCTAGCGACAAGCACAGATACGCAGTATTTT

V: TRBV7-6
size: few
J: TRBJ1-1
D: NA
CDR3: CASSSPWGLNTEAFF
DNA: TGTGCCAGCAGCTCGCCCTGGGGGCTGAACACTGAAGCTTTCTTT

V: TRBV5-1
size: NA
J: TRBJ1-5
D: TRBD1
CDR3: CASSLEGQGNNQPQHF
DNA: TGCGCCAGCAGCTTGGAAGGACAGGGTAATAATCAGCCCCAGCATTTT

V: TRBV6-1
size: NA
J: TRBJ2-1
D: TRBD2
CDR3: CASRGSGRGSYNEQFF
DNA: TGTGCCAGCAGGGGGAGCGGGAGGGGCTCCTACAATGAGCAGTTCTTC

V: TRBV11-2
size: few
J: TRBJ2-7
D: TRBD2
CDR3: CASSSNRGGYEQYF
DNA: TGTGCCAGCAGCTCAAACCGCGGGGGGTACGAGCAGTACTTC

V: TRBV5-1
size: many
J: TRBJ2-2
D: NA
CDR3: CASSLERTANTGELFF
DNA: TGCGCCAGCAGCTTGGAAAGGACAGCGAACACCGGGGAGCTGTTTTTT